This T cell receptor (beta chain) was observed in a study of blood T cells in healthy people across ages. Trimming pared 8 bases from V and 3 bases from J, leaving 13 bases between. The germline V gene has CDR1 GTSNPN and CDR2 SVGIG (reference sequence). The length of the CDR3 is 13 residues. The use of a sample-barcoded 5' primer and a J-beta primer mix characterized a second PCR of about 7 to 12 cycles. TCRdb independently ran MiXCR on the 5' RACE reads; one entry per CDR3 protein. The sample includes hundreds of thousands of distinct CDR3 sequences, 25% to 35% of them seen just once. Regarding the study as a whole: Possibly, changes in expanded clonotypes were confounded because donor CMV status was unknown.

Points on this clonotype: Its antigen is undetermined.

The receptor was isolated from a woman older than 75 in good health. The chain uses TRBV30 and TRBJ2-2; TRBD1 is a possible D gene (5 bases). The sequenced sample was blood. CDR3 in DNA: TGTGCCGGCCGACAGTATTACACCGGGGAGCTGTTTTTT. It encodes CAGRQYYTGELFF.